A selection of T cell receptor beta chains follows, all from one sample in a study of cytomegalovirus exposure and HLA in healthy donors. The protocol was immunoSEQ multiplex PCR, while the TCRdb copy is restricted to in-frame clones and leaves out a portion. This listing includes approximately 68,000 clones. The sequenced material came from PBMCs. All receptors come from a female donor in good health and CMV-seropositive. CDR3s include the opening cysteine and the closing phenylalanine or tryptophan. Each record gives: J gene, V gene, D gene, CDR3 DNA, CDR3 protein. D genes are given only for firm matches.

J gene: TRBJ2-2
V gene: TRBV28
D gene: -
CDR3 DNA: TGTGCCAGCAGTGGTGCGGACTTCGCGAACACCGGGGAGCTGTTTTTT
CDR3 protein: CASSGADFANTGELFF

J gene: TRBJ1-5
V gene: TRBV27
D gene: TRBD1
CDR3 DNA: TGTGCCAGCAGTTTGGACAGGGAGGTTCAGCCCCAGCATTTT
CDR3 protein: CASSLDREVQPQHF

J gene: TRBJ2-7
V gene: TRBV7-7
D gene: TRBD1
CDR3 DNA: TGTGCTAGCAGCTTAGGGACAGCCTACGAGCAGTACTTC
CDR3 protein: CASSLGTAYEQYF

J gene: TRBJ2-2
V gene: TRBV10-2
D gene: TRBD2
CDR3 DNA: TGCGCCAGCAGTGAGCTTTCGGGGGGGCTAAATCCCGGGGAGCTGTTTTTT
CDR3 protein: CASSELSGGLNPGELFF

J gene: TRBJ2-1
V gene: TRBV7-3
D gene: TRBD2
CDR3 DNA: TGTGCCAGCAGCTTAAATAAAGCGGGAGTCAACTCCTACAATGAGCAGTTCTTC
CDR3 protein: CASSLNKAGVNSYNEQFF

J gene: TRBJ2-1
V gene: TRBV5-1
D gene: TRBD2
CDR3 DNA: TGCGCCAGCAGCCCAGGGACTAGCGGATACAATGAGCAGTTCTTC
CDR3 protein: CASSPGTSGYNEQFF

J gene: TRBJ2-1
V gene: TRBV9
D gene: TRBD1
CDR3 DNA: TGTGCCAGCAGCGCCCCCGGGACAGACTACAATGAGCAGTTCTTC
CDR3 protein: CASSAPGTDYNEQFF

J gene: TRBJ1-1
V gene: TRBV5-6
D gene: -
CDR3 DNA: TGTGCCAGCAGCTTTGGGGAGGCGGGCACTGAAGCTTTCTTT
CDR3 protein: CASSFGEAGTEAFF

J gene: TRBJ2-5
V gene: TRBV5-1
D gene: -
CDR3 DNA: TGCGCCAGCAGAGGCCTGGGGTTCGCCCGGGGAACCCAAGAGACCCAGTACTTC
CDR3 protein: CASRGLGFARGTQETQYF

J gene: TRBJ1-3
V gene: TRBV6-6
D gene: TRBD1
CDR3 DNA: TGTGCCAGCAGTCCTCGGACAGGGCCTGGAAACACCATATATTTT
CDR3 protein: CASSPRTGPGNTIYF

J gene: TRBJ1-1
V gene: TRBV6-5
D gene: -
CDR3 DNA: TGTGCCAGCAGTTACGTGGGGCGGGGAGCTGCTGAAGCTTTCTTT
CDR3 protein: CASSYVGRGAAEAFF

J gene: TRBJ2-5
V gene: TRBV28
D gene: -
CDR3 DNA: TGTGCCAGCAGTATGGGCGGGACAGAGAGAGAGACCCAGTACTTC
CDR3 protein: CASSMGGTERETQYF

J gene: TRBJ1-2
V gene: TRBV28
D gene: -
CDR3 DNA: TGTGCCAGCAGTTTATCTGACTATGGCTACACCTTC
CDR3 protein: CASSLSDYGYTF

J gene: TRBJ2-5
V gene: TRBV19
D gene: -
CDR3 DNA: TGTGCCAGTAGCCCGGGAGAAGAGACCCAGTACTTC
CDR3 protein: CASSPGEETQYF

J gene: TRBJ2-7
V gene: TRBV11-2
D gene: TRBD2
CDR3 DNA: TGTGCCAGCAGCCCCGGGACTAGCGGATACGAGCAGTACTTC
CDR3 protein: CASSPGTSGYEQYF

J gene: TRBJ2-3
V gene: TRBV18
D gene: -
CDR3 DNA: TGTGCCAGCTCCTCGCTAAGGGGCGGCACAGATACGCAGTATTTT
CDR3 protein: CASSSLRGGTDTQYF

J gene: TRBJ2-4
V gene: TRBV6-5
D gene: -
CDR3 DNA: TGTGCCAGCAGATTACTGACAGGAGGAATTCAGTACTTC
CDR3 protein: CASRLLTGGIQYF

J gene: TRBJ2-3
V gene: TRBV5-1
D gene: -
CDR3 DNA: TGCGCCAGCAGCTTGGGGGGGACAAGCACAGATACGCAGTATTTT
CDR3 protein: CASSLGGTSTDTQYF

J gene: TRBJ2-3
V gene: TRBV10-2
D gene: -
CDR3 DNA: TGCGCCAGTACGGGACTCGGCACAGATACGCAGTATTTT
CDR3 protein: CASTGLGTDTQYF

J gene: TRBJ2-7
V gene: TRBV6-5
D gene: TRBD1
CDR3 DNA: TGTGCCAGCAACATGGCAGGGGGCTCCTACGAGCAGTACTTC
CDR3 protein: CASNMAGGSYEQYF

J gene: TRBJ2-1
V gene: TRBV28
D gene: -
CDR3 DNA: TGTGCCAGCAGTCCTGGGCCCCGCGAGCAGTTCTTC
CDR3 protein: CASSPGPREQFF

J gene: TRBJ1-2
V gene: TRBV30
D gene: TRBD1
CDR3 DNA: TGTGCCTGGACGACAGGGGGTAATGGCTACACCTTC
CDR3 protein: CAWTTGGNGYTF

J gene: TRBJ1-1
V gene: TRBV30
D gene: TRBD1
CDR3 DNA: TGTGCCTGGAGTCCTAACAGGGGGGGTTTTGGGACTGAAGCTTTCTTT
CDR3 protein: CAWSPNRGGFGTEAFF

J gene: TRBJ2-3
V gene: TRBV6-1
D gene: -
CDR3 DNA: TGTGCCAGCAGTGAACTGCAGGGAGGAGATACGCAGTATTTT
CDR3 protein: CASSELQGGDTQYF

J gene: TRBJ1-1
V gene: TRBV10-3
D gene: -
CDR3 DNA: TGTGCCATCAGTGAAGTCAGGCTGAACACTGAAGCTTTCTTT
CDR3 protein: CAISEVRLNTEAFF

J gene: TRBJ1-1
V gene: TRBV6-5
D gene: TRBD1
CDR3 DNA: TGTGCCAGCAGTTACTCAGGGGGCCGGGACACTGAAGCTTTCTTT
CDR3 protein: CASSYSGGRDTEAFF

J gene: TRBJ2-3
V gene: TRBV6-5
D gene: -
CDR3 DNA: TGTGCCAGCAGACGTACAGGGTCCGCAGATACGCAGTATTTT
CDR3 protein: CASRRTGSADTQYF

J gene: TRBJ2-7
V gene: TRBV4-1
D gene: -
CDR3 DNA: TGCGCCAGCAGCCCCCCAGGGGCAACCTACGAGCAGTACTTC
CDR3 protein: CASSPPGATYEQYF

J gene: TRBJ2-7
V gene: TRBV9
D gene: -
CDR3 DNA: TGTGCCAGCAGCGTCGGACAAGAGCGCGAGCAGTACTTC
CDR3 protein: CASSVGQEREQYF

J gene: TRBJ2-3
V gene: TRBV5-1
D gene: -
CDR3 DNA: TGCGCCAGCAGCTCTCGAGGAGCCTACACAGATACGCAGTATTTT
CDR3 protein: CASSSRGAYTDTQYF

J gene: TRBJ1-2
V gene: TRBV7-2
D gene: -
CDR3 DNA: TGTGCCAGCAGCTTAATGTTGTCGGATGGCTACACCTTC
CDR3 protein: CASSLMLSDGYTF

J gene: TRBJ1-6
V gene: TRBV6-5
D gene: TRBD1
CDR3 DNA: TGTGCCAGCAGGCCCACAGGACAGGGAGGAGCACCCCTCCACTTT
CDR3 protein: CASRPTGQGGAPLHF

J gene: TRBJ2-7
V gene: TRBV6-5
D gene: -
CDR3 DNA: TGTGCCAGTCGGAGGGGCGCCCGGTACGAGCAGTACTTC
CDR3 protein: CASRRGARYEQYF

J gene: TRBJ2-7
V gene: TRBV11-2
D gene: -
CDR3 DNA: TGTGCCAGCAGCCATAGCAGCTACGAGCAGTACTTC
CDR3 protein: CASSHSSYEQYF

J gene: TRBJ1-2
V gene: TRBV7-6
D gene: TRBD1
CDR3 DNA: TGTGCCAGCAGCCTCCGACAGGGGTCTATGTATGGCTACACCTTC
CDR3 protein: CASSLRQGSMYGYTF

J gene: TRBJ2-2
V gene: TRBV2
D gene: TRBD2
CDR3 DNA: TGTGCCAGCCGCGGGAGCGGGACGGGCGGGGAGCTGTTTTTT
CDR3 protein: CASRGSGTGGELFF

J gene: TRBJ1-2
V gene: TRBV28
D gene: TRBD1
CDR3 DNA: TGTGCCAGCAGTCTAACGGGCCCGGGACAGGGCGGCTACACCTTC
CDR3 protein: CASSLTGPGQGGYTF

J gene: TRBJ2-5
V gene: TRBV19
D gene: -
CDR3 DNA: TGTGCCAGTAGTCCACCGGCTCGGGGGGCCCAAGAGACCCAGTACTTC
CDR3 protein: CASSPPARGAQETQYF

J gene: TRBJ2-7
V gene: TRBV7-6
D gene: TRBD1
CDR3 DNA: TGTGCCAGCAGCTCCGGACAGGGGACCTACGAGCAGTACTTC
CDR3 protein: CASSSGQGTYEQYF

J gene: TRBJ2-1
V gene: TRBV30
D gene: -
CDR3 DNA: TGTGCCTGGAGTTACAATTACAATGAGCAGTTCTTC
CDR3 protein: CAWSYNYNEQFF

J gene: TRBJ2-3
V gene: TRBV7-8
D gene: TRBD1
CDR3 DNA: TGTGCCAGCAGTTACCAGAAGGGGACAGGGAAGCAAGATACGCAGTATTTT
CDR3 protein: CASSYQKGTGKQDTQYF

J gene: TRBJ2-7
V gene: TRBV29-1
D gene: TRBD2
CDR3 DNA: TGCAGCGTCACCCGACTAGCGGGGTACTCCTACGAGCAGTACTTC
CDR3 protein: CSVTRLAGYSYEQYF

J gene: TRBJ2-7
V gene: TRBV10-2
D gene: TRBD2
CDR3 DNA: TGCGCCAGCAGTGGGGGGGGTCCCGAGCAGTACTTC
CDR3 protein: CASSGGGPEQYF

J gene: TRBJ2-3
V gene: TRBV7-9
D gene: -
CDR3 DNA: TGTGCCAGCAGCTCAAAGCTTTCTTCCAGGGATCAGGATACGCAGTATTTT
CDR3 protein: CASSSKLSSRDQDTQYF

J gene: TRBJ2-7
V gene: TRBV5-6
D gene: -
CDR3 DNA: TGTGCCAGCACCCCGCGGTCAGCCAACTCCTACGAGCAGTACTTC
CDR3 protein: CASTPRSANSYEQYF

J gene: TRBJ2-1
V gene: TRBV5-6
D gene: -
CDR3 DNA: TGTGCCAGCAGCTTGGCCGGGGAGCATCCCTTTGGCGATGAGCAGTTCTTC
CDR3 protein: CASSLAGEHPFGDEQFF

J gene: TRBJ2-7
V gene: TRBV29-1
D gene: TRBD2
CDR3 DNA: TGCAGCGTTGGACTAGCGGTAGGCGAGCAGTACTTC
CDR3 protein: CSVGLAVGEQYF

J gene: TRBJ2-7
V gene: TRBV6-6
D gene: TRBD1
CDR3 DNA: TGTGCCAGCAGGTCCCCGGGACAGGGGTTGTACGAGCAGTACTTC
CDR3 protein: CASRSPGQGLYEQYF

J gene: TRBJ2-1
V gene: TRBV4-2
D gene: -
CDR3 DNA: TGTGCCAGCAGCCAAAGCCGAGGGGGAAATGAGCAGTTCTTC
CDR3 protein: CASSQSRGGNEQFF

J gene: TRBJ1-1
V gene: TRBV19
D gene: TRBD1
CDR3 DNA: TGTGCCAGTAGTATAGATAGTCTGAGGACAGGGAAGAACACTGAAGCTTTCTTT
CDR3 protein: CASSIDSLRTGKNTEAFF

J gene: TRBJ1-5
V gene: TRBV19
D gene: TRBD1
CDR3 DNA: TGTGCCAGTAAGGGGGCTACATATAGCAATCAGCCCCAGCATTTT
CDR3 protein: CASKGATYSNQPQHF

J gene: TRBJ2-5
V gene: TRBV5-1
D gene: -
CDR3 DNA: TGCGCCAGCAGCGGGGGGTCTGGGGAGACCCAGTACTTC
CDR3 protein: CASSGGSGETQYF